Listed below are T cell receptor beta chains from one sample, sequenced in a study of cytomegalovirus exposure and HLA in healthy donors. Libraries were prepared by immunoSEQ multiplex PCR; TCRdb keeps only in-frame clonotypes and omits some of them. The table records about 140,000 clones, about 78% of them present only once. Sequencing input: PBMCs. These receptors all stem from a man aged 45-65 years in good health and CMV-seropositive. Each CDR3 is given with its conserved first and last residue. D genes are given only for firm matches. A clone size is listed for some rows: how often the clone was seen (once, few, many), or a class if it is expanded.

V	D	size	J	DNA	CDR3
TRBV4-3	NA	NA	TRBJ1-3	TGCGCCAGCAGTGTTAGTGGAAACACCATATATTTT	CASSVSGNTIYF
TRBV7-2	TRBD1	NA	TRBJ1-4	TGTGCCAGCAGCGAGCGACAGGGGAACCAAAAACTGTTTTTT	CASSERQGNQKLFF
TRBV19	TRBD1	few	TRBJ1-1	TGTGCCAGTGACAGGGACGGTTTTAACACTGAAGCTTTCTTT	CASDRDGFNTEAFF
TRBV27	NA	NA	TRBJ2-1	TGTGCCAGCAGTTACCGGGAACAAGGCTATGAGCAGTTCTTC	CASSYREQGYEQFF
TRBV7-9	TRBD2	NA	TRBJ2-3	TGTGCCAGCAGACCTCCGGGACTAGCGTCCACAGATACGCAGTATTTT	CASRPPGLASTDTQYF
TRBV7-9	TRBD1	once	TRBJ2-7	TGTGCCAGCGCCTTTGGACAGGGTGAGGACTACGAGCAGTACTTC	CASAFGQGEDYEQYF
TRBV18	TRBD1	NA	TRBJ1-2	TGTGCCAGCTCACCAATCGGGACAGGGGGCTCCCCCTATGGCTACACCTTC	CASSPIGTGGSPYGYTF
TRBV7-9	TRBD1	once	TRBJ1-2	TGTGCCAGCAGCCCCAACCGGGACAGGGGGGGAGGCTACACCTTC	CASSPNRDRGGGYTF
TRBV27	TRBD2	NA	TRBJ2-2	TGTGCCAGCAGCCCGACTAGCGGGAGGACCGGGGAGCTGTTTTTT	CASSPTSGRTGELFF
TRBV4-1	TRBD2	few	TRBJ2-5	TGCGCCAGCACCTTTCGGGGGGGGTTCCAAGAGACCCAGTACTTC	CASTFRGGFQETQYF
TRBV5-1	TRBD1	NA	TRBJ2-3	TGCGCCAGCAGCCGCATTTCCGGGACAGGAACAGATACGCAGTATTTT	CASSRISGTGTDTQYF
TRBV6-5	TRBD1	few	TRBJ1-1	TGTGCCAGCAGCCCCCCGGGACAGAAGAACACTGAAGCTTTCTTT	CASSPPGQKNTEAFF
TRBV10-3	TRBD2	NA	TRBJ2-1	TGTGCCATCAGAAGGGCGGGGGAAACCTACAATGAGCAGTTCTTC	CAIRRAGETYNEQFF
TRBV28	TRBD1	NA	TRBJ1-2	TGTGCCAGCACTGGACAGGGGGCTGTGGACTATGGCTACACCTTC	CASTGQGAVDYGYTF
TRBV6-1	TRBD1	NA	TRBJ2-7	TGTGCCAGCAGTGTGTGGGACAGGGGGCCCTACGAGCAGTACTTC	CASSVWDRGPYEQYF
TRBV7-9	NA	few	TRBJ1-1	TGTGCCAGCAGCTCGCAGGGGAGAGCTTTCTTT	CASSSQGRAFF
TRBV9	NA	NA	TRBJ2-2	TGTGCCAGCAGCGTAGGGGCCGCTGCGAACACCGGGGAGCTGTTTTTT	CASSVGAAANTGELFF
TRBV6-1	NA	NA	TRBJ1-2	TGTGCCAGCAAAGGAAGGGAGACCTCCGGCTACACCTTC	CASKGRETSGYTF
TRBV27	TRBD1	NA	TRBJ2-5	TGTGCCAGCAGTTCGACCTACAGGGGTCCGGAGACCCAGTACTTC	CASSSTYRGPETQYF
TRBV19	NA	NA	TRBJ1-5	TGTGCCACCAGTCCGCCCAACGGGCAGCCCCAGCATTTT	CATSPPNGQPQHF
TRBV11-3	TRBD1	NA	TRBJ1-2	TGTGCCAGCAGCTCAGGGGGCCCCGGGGATGGCTACACCTTC	CASSSGGPGDGYTF
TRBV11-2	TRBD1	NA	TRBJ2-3	TGTGCCAGCAGGTCACAGGGACAGTTAAGCACAGATACGCAGTATTTT	CASRSQGQLSTDTQYF
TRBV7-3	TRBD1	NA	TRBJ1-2	TGTGCCAGCAGCGTTACAGGGGGCCAAAACTATGGCTACACCTTC	CASSVTGGQNYGYTF
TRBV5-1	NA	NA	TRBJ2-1	TGCGCCAGCAGCTTGACGGTGGGGGGTGAGCAGTTCTTC	CASSLTVGGEQFF
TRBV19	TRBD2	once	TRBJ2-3	TGTGCCAGTAGTGGTCTAGCGGACACAGATACGCAGTATTTT	CASSGLADTDTQYF
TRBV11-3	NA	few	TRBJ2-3	TGTGCCAGCAGCTTACTGGGACAACTCACAGATACGCAGTATTTT	CASSLLGQLTDTQYF
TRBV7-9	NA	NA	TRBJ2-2	TGTGCCAGCAGCTTATCTGGGGGCCTCACCGGGGAGCTGTTTTTT	CASSLSGGLTGELFF
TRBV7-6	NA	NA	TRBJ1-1	TGTGCCAGCAGCCTTCAAAGGGGGAACACTGAAGCTTTCTTT	CASSLQRGNTEAFF
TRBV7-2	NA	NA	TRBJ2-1	TGTGCCAGCAGCCTGCGGGGGCCCACCTCGAGTGAGCAGTTCTTC	CASSLRGPTSSEQFF
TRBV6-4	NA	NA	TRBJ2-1	TGTGCCAGCAGTGACTCAGCCAGGGAATTTAAGGGTCAGTTCTTC	CASSDSAREFKGQFF
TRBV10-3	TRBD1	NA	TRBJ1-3	TGTGCCATCAGGCCGGGACAGGGATCTGGAAACACCATATATTTT	CAIRPGQGSGNTIYF
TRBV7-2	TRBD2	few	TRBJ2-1	TGTGCCAGCAGCCCGAGACTAGCGGGGAACAATGAGCAGTTCTTC	CASSPRLAGNNEQFF
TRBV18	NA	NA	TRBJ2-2	TGTGCCAGCTCACCCATAGGGAGCACCGGGGAGCTGTTTTTT	CASSPIGSTGELFF
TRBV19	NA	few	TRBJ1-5	TGTGCCAGTAGTATTTTCGGGTCCGTTCAGCCCCAGCATTTT	CASSIFGSVQPQHF
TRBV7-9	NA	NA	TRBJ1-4	TGTGCCAGCAGCTTAGTCGAAGGCAGGAACGTAGGAAAACTGTTTTTT	CASSLVEGRNVGKLFF